Listed below are T cell receptor beta chains from one sample, sequenced in a study of CD8 T cell repertoires and HIV-1 epitope variants. These TCRs are of unknown antigen specificity. Sequenced by immunoSEQ multiplex PCR; TCRdb stores in-frame clones only, minus some. The table lists thousands of clones, roughly 65% of them singletons. Sequenced input: cultured CD8+ T cells derived from PBMCs. Receptor source: a male donor with HIV. CDR3s include the opening cysteine and the closing phenylalanine or tryptophan. Fields, in order: J gene, clone size, V gene, D gene, CDR3 DNA, CDR3 protein. The D gene is left open where the match is weak. Clone size is not always given. Where it is, it says once, few, many or a class for expanded clones.

TRBJ1-2 NA TRBV13 NA TGTGCCAGCAGCTTGGGCAGGGACTATGGCTACACCTTC CASSLGRDYGYTF
TRBJ2-1 NA TRBV7-3 NA TGTGCCAGCAGCTTAGATAGCTCCTACAATGAGCAGTTCTTC CASSLDSSYNEQFF
TRBJ2-3 NA TRBV11-2 NA TGTGCCAGCAGCCCCCCAGGGTGGGAAGCGGGTCCGTTTTTT CASSPPGWEAGPFF
TRBJ1-2 NA TRBV7-8 TRBD1 TGTGCCAGCAGCCAAGGGTCAGGCCAGGGGGATGGCTACACCTTC CASSQGSGQGDGYTF
TRBJ1-2 few TRBV19 NA TGTGCCAGTAGTATAGAAGGGCAGGAAATTAACTATGGCTACACCTTC CASSIEGQEINYGYTF
TRBJ2-7 NA TRBV9 NA TGTGCCAGCAGCGTAGATTCTAGCCGCGAGCAGTACTTC CASSVDSSREQYF
TRBJ1-2 few TRBV5-6 NA TGTGCCAGCAGCTTCGAGCAGGGGTTGGTCTATGGCTACACCTTC CASSFEQGLVYGYTF
TRBJ2-2 NA TRBV7-6 NA TGTGCCAGCAGCCCTACCGGGACTCCGAACACCGGGGAGCTGTTTTTT CASSPTGTPNTGELFF
TRBJ2-7 few TRBV7-6 NA TGTGCCAGCAGCTTAGGAATACTGGGCGAGCAGTACTTC CASSLGILGEQYF
TRBJ2-3 once TRBV9 TRBD1 TGTGCCAGCAGCGTTTCAGCCGGGACAGGGACCGAAAGAGATACGCAGTATTTT CASSVSAGTGTERDTQYF
TRBJ1-1 once TRBV30 NA TGTGCCTGGAGTGGCTGGACTGAAGCTTTCTTT CAWSGWTEAFF
TRBJ1-1 NA TRBV6-5 NA TGTGCCAGCAGTTACTCTGGTGAAGCTTTCTTT CASSYSGEAFF
TRBJ2-1 NA TRBV5-4 NA TGTGCCAGCAGCTTGGGGGGACTTCTGAATGAGCAGTTCTTC CASSLGGLLNEQFF
TRBJ1-2 few TRBV6-5 NA TGTGCCAGCAGTTATTCGATCGATTTCTATGGCTACACCTTC CASSYSIDFYGYTF
TRBJ2-7 NA TRBV19 NA TGTGCCAGTAGTATCTATAGTTGGGGGGAGCAGTACTTC CASSIYSWGEQYF
TRBJ1-1 NA TRBV7-9 NA TGTGCCAGCAGCTCGCCATCAGGGATAAACACTGAAGCTTTCTTT CASSSPSGINTEAFF
TRBJ2-7 NA TRBV7-2 TRBD1 TGTGCCAGCAGCTTAGCTGGGGACAGGGGCTCGTACGAGCAGTACTTC CASSLAGDRGSYEQYF
TRBJ2-7 few TRBV9 NA TGTGCCAGCAGCGTAGAAGGGTCCTACGAGCAGTACTTC CASSVEGSYEQYF
TRBJ1-5 NA TRBV19 TRBD1 TGTGCCACTACCGGTAACAGGGGAGATTATCAGCCCCAGCATTTT CATTGNRGDYQPQHF
TRBJ1-2 NA TRBV4-2 NA TGTGCCAGCAGCCCTTGGCCGGTAGAATTGGACTATGGCTACACCTTC CASSPWPVELDYGYTF
TRBJ2-5 once TRBV19 TRBD2 TGTGCCAGTAGCTCGACCGGGGGGACTACACAAGAGACCCAGTACTTC CASSSTGGTTQETQYF
TRBJ1-1 NA TRBV5-1 NA TGCGCCAGCAGCTCCAACCGGGACACGCCAAGGACTGAAGCTTTCTTT CASSSNRDTPRTEAFF
TRBJ1-6 NA TRBV28 TRBD1 TGTGCCAGCAGTTTGGTACAGGGGTATAATTCACCCCTCCACTTT CASSLVQGYNSPLHF
TRBJ1-1 NA TRBV28 NA TGTGCCAGCAGTTTAAGTCCGGGACTAAACACTGAAGCTTTCTTT CASSLSPGLNTEAFF
TRBJ2-1 once TRBV5-6 TRBD2 TGTGCCAGCAGCTCCCACACGGCGAGCGGGAGGTCAAGTGAGCAGTTCTTC CASSSHTASGRSSEQFF
TRBJ2-1 NA TRBV28 TRBD1 TGTGCCAGCAGGCTAACCTCGACAGGGGCGATGAATGAGCAGTTCTTC CASRLTSTGAMNEQFF
TRBJ1-5 NA TRBV19 NA TGTGCCAGTAGTATTGGGAACTCCGCCGGTCAGCCCCAGCATTTT CASSIGNSAGQPQHF
TRBJ2-1 NA TRBV29-1 TRBD2 TGCAGCGTTACGGGACTAGCGGGAGAAGATGAGCAGTTCTTC CSVTGLAGEDEQFF
TRBJ2-2 few TRBV10-3 NA TGTGCCATCAGTGAACCCCAACACACCGGGGAGCTGTTTTTT CAISEPQHTGELFF
TRBJ2-7 NA TRBV18 TRBD2 TGTGCCAGCTCACCTTTGGTAGCGGGGACCCACGAGCAGTACTTC CASSPLVAGTHEQYF